The clone carrying this T cell receptor beta chain has a single count. Antigen unknown. The germline V gene encodes CDR1 SEHNR and CDR2 FQNEAQ (reference sequence). V lost 1 base and J 3 bases, leaving 5 bases between the germline ends. The CDR3 consists of 13 residues. Generated by immunoSEQ multiplex PCR, the TCRdb table keeps only in-frame clones and is missing some. There are 75,000 to 100,000 clones in the sample; roughly 90% occur only once, and approximately 27% lies in the top ten. This specimen comes from a study of T cell responses to AZD1222 COVID-19 vaccine. For the study at large: Second-dose recipients at about 4 or about 12 weeks were treated as one pooled group.

Study conclusions and caveats: Donors in the cohort were predominantly white British and more often female, and clonal diversity was possibly underestimated. Spike-specific TCR breadth and depth grew following two AZD1222 doses.

The clonotype originates from an adult in good health. The genes are TRBV7-9 and TRBJ2-3; D is undetermined. Sequencing was performed on peripheral blood, taken on day 0 of AZD1222 vaccination. The CDR3 loop is CASSLVGTDTQYF. CDR3 nucleotides: TGTGCCAGCAGCTTAGTGGGAACAGATACGCAGTATTTT.